The 14 T cell receptor beta chains below come from one sample, sequenced in a study of patients and donors after allogeneic stem cell transplantation. One entry per CDR3 protein results from TCRdb running MiXCR on the RT-PCR reads. Of about a million distinct CDR3 sequences listed, over 15% are singletons. The specimen was blood, either unsorted or a sorted T cell fraction (not recorded which). The receptors come from a human donor who was either an allogeneic HSCT recipient or a stem cell or donor lymphocyte infusion donor (not recorded which). It is not recorded whose cells these are; they may come from a transplant donor.

In this sample, this clonotype turned up a few times. The rearrangement links TRBV28 to TRBJ1-3, with D hard to call. This CDR3 has 14 residues. V dropped 2 bases and J dropped 5 bases, with 10 bases sitting between them. Germline CDR1 MDHEN, CDR2 SYDVKM. CDR3 DNA: TGTGCCAGCAGTTTAATTTCCCCCCGAAACACCATATATTTT. It encodes CASSLISPRNTIYF.

J is TRBJ1-1 and V is TRBV6-1; D is possibly TRBD1 (6 bases). Germline V lookup: CDR1 MNHNS, CDR2 SASEGT. V lost 6 bases and J 1 base, leaving 18 bases between the germline ends. The CDR3 spans 16 residues. CDR3 in DNA: TGTGCCAGCAGGGCGGGACAAAGGGTCTGGAACACTGAAGCTTTCTTT. It specifies CASRAGQRVWNTEAFF.

The rearrangement uses TRBV6-6 and TRBJ2-5; D gene ambiguous. Trimming cost V 2 bases and J 4 bases, with 8 bases left between them. CDR3 length equals 13 residues. Germline V lookup: CDR1 MNHNY, CDR2 SVGAGI (reference sequence). CDR3 nucleotides: TGTGCCAGCAGTTACCGGGTTGTAGAGACCCAGTACTTC. This gives the protein CASSYRVVETQYF.

The genes are TRBV27 and TRBJ2-1; TRBD2 might be the D (6 bases). Deletions cut 5 bases from V and 0 bases from J, with 14 bases between. The CDR3 contains 16 residues. The germline CDR1 and CDR2 sequences are MNHEY and SMNVEV (reference sequence). The CDR3 nucleotides read TGTGCCAGCAGTGCCTTCGCGGGGAGCTCCTACAATGAGCAGTTCTTC. The encoded protein is CASSAFAGSSYNEQFF.

A few counts support this clonotype. The chain has TRBV12-3 or TRBV12-4 and TRBJ2-7, with TRBD2 matching over 11 bases. V lost 8 bases and J lost 4; bases outside the gene matches: 10. The CDR3 extends over 15 amino acids. DNA of the CDR3: TGTGCCAGCTCAGGGCGTAGCGGGAGGGCGTACGAGCAGTACTTC. Its protein product is CASSGRSGRAYEQYF.

This clonotype was recorded a few times. J is TRBJ1-1 and V is TRBV7-9, with 7 bases matching TRBD1. Germline lookup yields CDR1 SEHNR and CDR2 FQNEAQ (reference sequence). The CDR3 has 13 residues. The trim removed 2 bases at V and 8 bases at J, leaving 5 bases unmatched. The DNA of the CDR3 is TGTGCCAGCAGCTTACCAGGGGGAAGCGAAGCTTTCTTT. Translation: CASSLPGGSEAFF.

The genes are TRBV5-1 and TRBJ2-2; D remains ambiguous. Germline CDR1 is SGHRS and CDR2 is YFSETQ. The CDR3 consists of 13 residues. The germline V and J ends were trimmed by 3 bases and 6 bases, with 9 bases remaining between them. In nucleotides, the CDR3 is TGCGCCAGCAGCTCGTCCGAAGCCGGGGAGCTGTTTTTT. This translates into CASSSSEAGELFF.

V is TRBV9 and J is TRBJ1-4; the D is unclear. V was shortened by 0 bases and J by 3 bases, with 9 bases between the two germline ends. The CDR3 has 15 amino acids. CDR1 is SGDLS and CDR2 is YYNGEE in the germline V gene. The CDR3 spells CASSVGSGSNEKLFF. The CDR3 DNA reads TGTGCCAGCAGCGTAGGATCAGGCTCTAATGAAAAACTGTTTTTT.

This clonotype was seen at least ten times. This chain uses TRBV12-3 or TRBV12-4 with TRBJ1-4; 9 bases align to TRBD1. The CDR3 covers 14 residues. V shed 6 bases and J 8 bases; nucleotides not matched to a gene: 7. The CDR3 loop reads CASSLKTGGEKLFF. CDR3 nucleotides: TGTGCCAGCAGCCTTAAGACAGGGGGAGAAAAACTGTTTTTT.

The V call is TRBV5-6, the J call TRBJ2-7; D is possibly TRBD2 (7 bases). Germline CDR1 is SGHDT and CDR2 is YYEEEE. With 4 bases removed from V and 6 bases from J, the gap between germline ends came to 14 bases. The CDR3 is 13 amino acids. CDR3 residues: CASSQGGGTEQYF. DNA of the CDR3: TGTGCCAGCAGCCAGGGAGGGGGGACCGAGCAGTACTTC.

This clonotype was recorded a few times. The genes are TRBV20-1 and TRBJ1-1; D gene unclear. V was cut by 5 bases and J by 6 bases, with 13 bases left in between. Germline-derived CDR1 and CDR2 are DFQATT and SNEGSKA (reference sequence). CDR3 length equals 12 residues. CDR3 protein: CSAVSLLAEAFF. The DNA for the CDR3 is TGCAGTGCTGTATCCTTACTGGCTGAAGCTTTCTTT.

The chain uses TRBV20-1 and TRBJ2-1; 11 bases fit TRBD2. CDR1 and CDR2 from the germline V gene are DFQATT and SNEGSKA (reference sequence). CDR3 length: 14 amino acids. V lost 6 bases and J lost 8; bases outside the gene matches: 9. In nucleotides, the CDR3 is TGCAGTGCCACTAGCGGGAGCCCTATGCATGAGCAGTTCTTC. This translates into CSATSGSPMHEQFF.

V and J are TRBV4-2 and TRBJ1-1, with 7 bases aligning to TRBD1. Trimming cost V 4 bases and J 0 bases; bases outside gene matches: 8. This CDR3 has 16 residues. CDR1 is LGHNA and CDR2 is YNFKEQ in the germline V gene. The CDR3 sequence: CASSPSADRLNTEAFF. CDR3 bases: TGTGCCAGCAGCCCAAGTGCGGACAGGCTGAACACTGAAGCTTTCTTT.

As to this clonotype: Being one base from a much bigger clone, this may be a read error. The V call is TRBV7-9, the J call TRBJ2-2; maybe TRBD2 (5 bases). The CDR3 has 14 residues. In germline, CDR1 is SEHNR, CDR2 FQNEAQ (reference sequence). CDR3 amino acids: CAGSLALNTGELFF. Here the CDR3 DNA reads TGTGCCGGCAGCTTAGCGCTGAACACCGGGGAGCTGTTTTTT.